These 26 T cell receptor beta chains were all obtained from the same sample, sequenced in a study of T cells in Graves' hyperthyroidism and ophthalmopathy. The source material, RNA transcripts, was used to amplify TCR beta CDR3 regions. TCR CDR3 regions were first amplified by RT-PCR with HTBI primers. TCRdb called the multiplex PCR reads again in MiXCR, with one record for every CDR3 protein. The table records about 620,000 distinct CDR3 sequences, under 20% of them present only once. The sample comprised blood. The source of these receptors is a woman aged 25 to 45 with Graves' hyperthyroidism.

This clonotype was observed many times. The chain couples TRBV2 to TRBJ2-7; 9 bases match TRBD1. This CDR3 spans 14 amino acids. Unmatched junction bases numbered 5, after V lost 6 bases and J lost 2 bases. Germline V CDR1 and CDR2: SNHLY, FYNNEI. The CDR3 region is CASRGTGHPYEQYF. CDR3 sequence (DNA): TGTGCCAGCAGGGGGACAGGGCATCCCTACGAGCAGTACTTC.

The rearrangement joins TRBV10-3 to TRBJ2-5, with D tentatively TRBD1 (5 bases). Trimming left V 4 bases short and J 5 bases short, with 14 bases between. The CDR3 totals 14 residues. In germline, CDR1 is ENHRY, CDR2 SYGVKD. Here the CDR3 DNA reads TGTGCCATCAGTGCCCAGGGCGGCCGGGAGACCCAGTACTTC. Translated: CAISAQGGRETQYF.

The chain has TRBV5-4 and TRBJ1-2, with TRBD1 as a possible D gene (5 bases). Germline lookup yields CDR1 SGHNT and CDR2 YYREEE (reference sequence). V dropped 1 base and J dropped 4 bases, with 8 bases sitting between them. The CDR3 extends over 13 amino acids. Written as DNA, the CDR3 is TGTGCCAGCAGCTTGTATGGGGGCTATGGCTACACCTTC. This translates into CASSLYGGYGYTF. Full variable domain (outside the CDR3, taken from reference TRBV5-4 and TRBJ1-2): ETGVTQSPTHLIKTRGQQVTLRCSSQSGHNTVSWYQQALGQGPQFIFQYYREEENGRGNFPPRFSGLQFPNYSSELNVNALELDDSALYLCASSLYGGYGYTFGSGTRLTVV.

At least ten counts were recorded for this clonotype. This chain links TRBV2 with TRBJ1-2; D unclear. V shed 2 bases and J shed 1 base, with 5 bases lying between them. CDR1 is SNHLY and CDR2 is FYNNEI in the germline V gene. This CDR3 region has 13 residues. CDR3 protein: CASSESVNYGYTF. CDR3 in DNA: TGTGCCAGCAGTGAATCAGTTAACTATGGCTACACCTTC.

The rearrangement uses TRBV10-2 and TRBJ2-3; D gene ambiguous. The CDR3 spans 15 residues. CDR1 and CDR2 (germline): WSHSY, SAAADI. Trimming took off 6 bases at V and 2 bases at J, with 15 bases between the two ends. In nucleotides, the CDR3 is TGCGCCAGCAGCTTAACAGCGCTAGACACAGATACGCAGTATTTT. Its translation is CASSLTALDTDTQYF.

This clonotype appeared many times. At one end, the junction sequence differs from germline, possibly due to a read error. The chain carries TRBV6-6 and TRBJ2-5, with D possibly matching TRBD2 (5 bases). Germline lookup yields CDR1 MNHNY and CDR2 SVGAGI (reference sequence). This CDR3 comprises 13 residues. CDR3: CASSYQLRETRYF. CDR3 nucleotide sequence: TGTGCCAGCAGTTACCAACTAAGGGAGACCCGGTACTTC.

Ten or more counts support this clonotype. This chain joins TRBV30 and TRBJ1-1; D uncertain. V lost 0 bases, J lost 4 bases, and 6 bases lay in between. The CDR3 totals 12 residues. Germline V gene data show CDR1 as GTSNPN and CDR2 as SVGIG (reference sequence). CDR3 sequence: CAWSVSITEAFF. The CDR3 nucleotides are TGTGCCTGGAGTGTCAGTATCACTGAAGCTTTCTTT.

This clonotype has a count of ten or more. V and J are TRBV7-3 and TRBJ2-3; 8 bases match TRBD2. V was clipped by 4 bases and J by 3 bases; unmatched bases: 6. The germline V gene has CDR1 SGHTA and CDR2 FQGTGA. CDR3 length: 15 residues. The CDR3 loop is CASSSLGGRTDTQYF. CDR3 DNA sequence: TGTGCCAGCAGCTCCCTGGGCGGGAGGACAGATACGCAGTATTTT. Full variable domain (missing parts from reference TRBV7-3 and TRBJ2-3): GAGVSQTPSNKVTEKGKYVELRCDPISGHTALYWYRQSLGQGPEFLIYFQGTGAADDSGLPNDRFFAVRPEGSVSTLKIQRTERGDSAVYLCASSSLGGRTDTQYFGPGTRLTVL.

This clonotype was counted at least ten times. DNA for the CDR3: TGCGCCAGCAGCTCCCTCAACTCACCACCGGGACTAGCTAAGGTGTATGAGCAGTTCTTC. It specifies CASSSLNSPPGLAKVYEQFF. The rearrangement joins TRBV5-1 to TRBJ2-1; 9 bases fit TRBD2. The CDR3 has 20 residues. V shed 3 bases and J 8 bases; nucleotides not matched to a gene: 24. The germline gives CDR1 SGHRS, CDR2 YFSETQ.

The CDR3: CASSLIPGQSSGANTEAFF. In nucleotides, the CDR3 is TGTGCCAGCTCACTTATTCCGGGACAGAGTTCAGGGGCGAACACTGAAGCTTTCTTT. This chain uses TRBV18 with TRBJ1-1, with TRBD1 matching 7 bases. CDR3 length equals 19 residues. The J segment lost 1 base and the V segment lost 4 bases, leaving 18 bases of the junction unmatched. Germline V gene data show CDR1 as KGHSH and CDR2 as LQKENI.

Ten or more counts support this clonotype. The rearrangement uses TRBV11-2 and TRBJ2-3; TRBD2 is a possible D gene (6 bases). The CDR3 is made up of 15 amino acids. The V end was cut by 5 bases, the J end by 2 bases, with 14 bases between. Germline assignment: CDR1 SGHAT and CDR2 FQNNGV. CDR3 in DNA: TGTGCCAGCAGCGCCGGACTAACCCTCACAGATACGCAGTATTTT. Protein product: CASSAGLTLTDTQYF.

This clonotype was counted between two and nine times. The germline gene is not matched at one end of the junction; a read error may be the cause. The chain has TRBV20-1 and TRBJ1-2; 9 bases fit TRBD1. The germline V gene encodes CDR1 DFQATT and CDR2 SNEGSKA (reference sequence). This CDR3 spans 11 amino acids. In DNA, the CDR3 is TGCAGTGCATATCACAGGGGGCCCTGCCCCTTC. It is translated as CSAYHRGPCPF.

Only a few counts were recorded for this clonotype. This chain links TRBV7-9 with TRBJ2-5; 7 positions match TRBD2. Germline lookup yields CDR1 SEHNR and CDR2 FQNEAQ (reference sequence). The CDR3 is 14 amino acids. V was clipped by 6 bases and J by 1 base; unmatched bases: 5. The CDR3 sequence: CASRRTSAQETQYF. The CDR3 DNA is TGTGCCAGCAGGCGCACTAGCGCCCAAGAGACCCAGTACTTC. Full variable domain (missing parts from reference TRBV7-9 and TRBJ2-5): DTGVSQNPRHKITKRGQNVTFRCDPISEHNRLYWYRQTLGQGPEFLTYFQNEAQLEKSRLLSDRFSAERPKGSFSTLEIQRTEQGDSAMYLCASRRTSAQETQYFGPGTRLLVL.

The chain uses TRBV19 and TRBJ2-3; D is unclear. V gave up 8 bases and J gave up 8 bases, with 8 bases separating them. The CDR3 loop spans 10 amino acids. Germline CDR1 is LNHDA and CDR2 is SQIVND (reference sequence). CDR3 bases: TGTGCCAGTGGAGCAGGTACGCAGTATTTT. Its protein product is CASGAGTQYF.

V and J are TRBV2 and TRBJ2-7; 10 nucleotides align to TRBD2. Germline V lookup: CDR1 SNHLY, CDR2 FYNNEI. There are 17 residues in the CDR3. V gave up 7 bases and J gave up 2 bases; unmatched junction bases: 14. CDR3 sequence: CASTPSSGSVGTYEQYF. The CDR3 DNA reads as TGTGCCAGCACCCCCTCTAGCGGGAGTGTCGGAACCTACGAGCAGTACTTC.

This clonotype showed up just a few times. J is TRBJ2-5 and V is TRBV20-1; D call uncertain. Germline-derived CDR1 and CDR2 are DFQATT and SNEGSKA (reference sequence). The CDR3 is 12 amino acids. The germline V and J ends were trimmed by 2 bases and 1 base, with 5 bases remaining between them. The CDR3: CSARRSQETQYF. The CDR3 DNA reads as TGCAGTGCTAGAAGGAGCCAAGAGACCCAGTACTTC.

In this sample, this clonotype turned up many times. The chain carries TRBV11-1 and TRBJ2-5; 10 positions agree with TRBD2. V shed 2 bases and J 5 bases; nucleotides not matched to a gene: 2. Looked up from germline, CDR1 is SGHAT and CDR2 is FQDESV (reference sequence). The CDR3 has 14 amino acids. In DNA, the CDR3 is TGTGCCAGCAGCTTACGGGGACTAGCGGAGACCCAGTACTTC. Amino acids: CASSLRGLAETQYF. Supplemented by reference TRBV11-1 and TRBJ2-5, the full variable domain reads EAEVAQSPRYKITEKSQAVAFWCDPISGHATLYWYRQILGQGPELLVQFQDESVVDDSQLPKDRFSAERLKGVDSTLKIQPAELGDSAMYLCASSLRGLAETQYFGPGTRLLVL.

This chain links TRBV30 with TRBJ2-7; 8 bases line up with TRBD1. The V and J ends lost 6 bases and 2 bases, in that order; junction bases with no gene match: 12. This CDR3 is 15 amino acids long. CDR1 is GTSNPN and CDR2 is SVGIG in the germline V gene (reference sequence). The DNA of the CDR3 is TGTGCCTGTCTCCAACCGACAGGGGTTACCTACGAGCAGTACTTC. Translated: CACLQPTGVTYEQYF.

The V gene is TRBV19, the J gene TRBJ2-3; TRBD1 aligns across 9 bases. The J segment lost 3 bases and the V segment lost 11 bases, leaving 6 bases of the junction unmatched. Germline V CDR1 and CDR2: LNHDA, SQIVND (reference sequence). This CDR3 comprises 13 residues. DNA for the CDR3: TGTGCCGCCGGGACAGGGATGACAGATACGCAGTATTTT. It encodes CAAGTGMTDTQYF.

The CDR3 coding sequence is TGTGCCAGCAGCTTAGAATCTGGGGGCCTCGAGCAGTTCTTC. Translating gives CASSLESGGLEQFF. V is TRBV7-9 and J is TRBJ2-1, with a possible D match to TRBD1 (6 bases). The V end was cut by 1 base, the J end by 10 bases, with 14 bases between. Germline CDR1 and CDR2: SEHNR and FQNEAQ (reference sequence). This CDR3 spans 14 amino acids.

A remark on this clonotype: Since a much larger clone is just one base distant, this may be a read error. The chain couples TRBV28 to TRBJ2-7; D is unresolved. The V and J ends lost 6 bases and 2 bases respectively, with 14 bases between them. Germline-derived CDR1 and CDR2 are MDHEN and SYDVKM. The CDR3 spans 14 residues. CDR3 protein: CASSPTKPPYEQYF. The CDR3 DNA follows: TGTGCCAGCAGCCCGACCAAGCCTCCCTACGAGCAGTACTTC.

The genes are TRBV20-1 and TRBJ2-3; D possibly matches TRBD1 or TRBD2 (5 bases each). This CDR3 is 14 amino acids long. Germline V gives CDR1 DFQATT, CDR2 SNEGSKA (reference sequence). V shed 1 base and J shed 6 bases, with 14 bases lying between them. The CDR3 here is CSARVGGFKDTQYF. The CDR3 nucleotides read TGCAGTGCTAGAGTTGGGGGTTTCAAGGATACGCAGTATTTT.

This clonotype was observed many times. V gene TRBV6-6 combines with J gene TRBJ1-2; D is undetermined. Trimming shortened V by 2 bases and J by 8 bases, and 12 bases separated the two germline ends. The CDR3 consists of 13 residues. In germline, CDR1 is MNHNY, CDR2 SVGAGI (reference sequence). This CDR3 reads CASSYTGLDGYTF. As DNA, the CDR3 is TGTGCCAGCAGTTACACCGGGTTAGACGGCTACACCTTC.

This clonotype has a count of ten or more. This chain links TRBV27 with TRBJ2-7, with D perhaps TRBD1 (5 bases). Trimming pared 2 bases from V and 5 bases from J, leaving 10 bases between. This CDR3 comprises 13 residues. The germline V gene encodes CDR1 MNHEY and CDR2 SMNVEV (reference sequence). CDR3 loop: CASSLRGSHEQYF. CDR3 nucleotides: TGTGCCAGCAGTTTAAGGGGATCCCACGAGCAGTACTTC.

This clonotype was picked up many times. This sequence joins TRBV27 and TRBJ1-1, with D tentatively TRBD1 (5 bases). V gave up 2 bases and J gave up 2 bases, with 9 bases separating them. The CDR3 sequence is 14 residues long. Germline-derived CDR1 and CDR2 are MNHEY and SMNVEV (reference sequence). The CDR3 spells CASSLPGSNTEAFF. The CDR3 nucleotides read TGTGCCAGCAGTTTACCAGGGAGCAACACTGAAGCTTTCTTT.

The chain combines TRBV9 with TRBJ2-7; D unclear. V dropped 0 bases and J dropped 1 base, with 8 bases sitting between them. Germline V gene data show CDR1 as SGDLS and CDR2 as YYNGEE. This CDR3 region has 14 residues. In nucleotides, the CDR3 is TGTGCCAGCAGCGTAGCTGCTCTATCCTACGAGCAGTACTTC. It encodes CASSVAALSYEQYF.